Below, 27 T cell receptor beta chains from the same sample are listed, as sequenced in a study of beta chain features in type 1 diabetes. Investigators reverse transcribed all isolated RNA, so they sequenced expressed TCRB transcripts. The assay was immunoSEQ multiplex PCR, and TCRdb's table has in-frame clones only and misses some. The sample records about 360,000 clones, over 10% being singletons. The sequenced material came from naive CD4+ T cells from blood. Receptor source: a man aged 18 to 30 in good health.

As to this clone: In the same sample, other DNA sequences code for this CDR3. The J gene is TRBJ2-7, the V gene TRBV7-2; possible D gene TRBD1, 5 bases. The CDR3 runs to 12 residues. Trimming pared 5 bases from V and 4 bases from J, leaving 9 bases between. The germline V gene encodes CDR1 SGHTA and CDR2 FQGNSA. Written as DNA, the CDR3 is TGTGCCAGCAGCCGTACAGGTTACGAGCAGTACTTC. It encodes CASSRTGYEQYF.

This clone was observed at least ten times. The V call is TRBV28, the J call TRBJ2-4; tentatively, D is TRBD2 (6 bases). The CDR3 has 13 residues. The germline V and J ends were trimmed by 10 bases and 9 bases, with 19 bases remaining between them. The germline CDR1 and CDR2 sequences are MDHEN and SYDVKM. The CDR3 sequence is CAIGGAPLGIQYF. The DNA of the CDR3 is TGTGCCATCGGAGGGGCGCCTTTAGGCATTCAGTACTTC.

This clone was counted only a few times. The gene calls are TRBV11-1 and TRBJ2-4; D is undetermined. The ends were cut back, 5 bases at V and 7 bases at J, with 21 bases in the middle. The germline gives CDR1 SGHAT, CDR2 FQDESV (reference sequence). CDR3 length equals 16 residues. The CDR3 DNA reads as TGTGCCAGCAGCCCCCCGGTTCGGTCTACCGGGAACATTCAGTACTTC. Its translation is CASSPPVRSTGNIQYF. Full variable domain (missing parts from reference TRBV11-1 and TRBJ2-4): EAEVAQSPRYKITEKSQAVAFWCDPISGHATLYWYRQILGQGPELLVQFQDESVVDDSQLPKDRFSAERLKGVDSTLKIQPAELGDSAMYLCASSPPVRSTGNIQYFGAGTRLSVL.

DNA for the CDR3: TGCAGCGTTGGTGGGCCTGGAAACACCATATATTTT. It is translated as CSVGGPGNTIYF. The rearrangement links TRBV29-1 to TRBJ1-3; D remains unclear. This CDR3 comprises 12 residues. V lost 4 bases and J lost 2, with 6 bases in between. Germline V lookup: CDR1 SQVTM, CDR2 ANQGSEA.

V is TRBV5-1 and J is TRBJ2-7; D unclear. The V gene's germline CDR1 is SGHRS and CDR2 YFSETQ. This CDR3 comprises 10 residues. V was cut by 10 bases and J by 6 bases, with 11 bases left in between. CDR3 sequence (DNA): TGCGCCTCTGAGACTGCCGAGCAGTACTTC. This codes for CASETAEQYF.

CDR3: CASSDMRDYEQYF. DNA for the CDR3: TGTGCCAGCAGCGATATGAGGGACTACGAGCAGTACTTC. The genes are TRBV11-3 and TRBJ2-7; D possibly corresponds to TRBD2 (5 bases). Germline V gene lookup returns CDR1 SGHNT and CDR2 YENEEA. This CDR3 is built from 13 residues. V was shortened by 5 bases and J by 3 bases, with 11 bases between the two germline ends. The complete variable domain, with remaining parts taken from reference TRBV11-3 and TRBJ2-7, reads EAGVVQSPRYKIIEKKQPVAFWCNPISGHNTLYWYLQNLGQGPELLIRYENEEAVDDSQLPKDRFSAERLKGVDSTLKIQPAELGDSAVYLCASSDMRDYEQYFGPGTRLTVT.

This clone was recorded a few times. This sequence joins TRBV9 and TRBJ2-1; D remains unclear. V gave up 0 bases and J gave up 0 bases, with 7 bases separating them. The CDR3 loop spans 15 amino acids. Germline CDR1 SGDLS, CDR2 YYNGEE. The CDR3 loop reads CASSVATLSYNEQFF. CDR3 DNA: TGTGCCAGCAGCGTAGCGACACTCTCCTACAATGAGCAGTTCTTC.

This clone appeared a few times. This sequence joins TRBV2 and TRBJ2-3, with TRBD2 matching 8 bases. Looked up from germline, CDR1 is SNHLY and CDR2 is FYNNEI. Unmatched junction bases numbered 10, after V lost 7 bases and J lost 4 bases. This CDR3 comprises 15 residues. This CDR3 is CASTSSGGPADTQYF. In DNA, the CDR3 is TGTGCCAGCACTTCGTCGGGAGGGCCCGCAGATACGCAGTATTTT.

The V gene is TRBV7-9, the J gene TRBJ2-3, with 15 bases identical to TRBD2. Germline V gene lookup returns CDR1 SEHNR and CDR2 FQNEAQ (reference sequence). This CDR3 is 16 amino acids long. The V and J ends lost 4 bases and 4 bases, in that order; junction bases with no gene match: 3. Here the CDR3 DNA reads TGTGCCAGCAGCTCTGGACTAGCGGGGGGGTCAGATACGCAGTATTTT. Encoded protein: CASSSGLAGGSDTQYF.

The chain is built from TRBV7-9 and TRBJ1-5; D is ambiguous. CDR3 size: 14 residues. Germline V lookup: CDR1 SEHNR, CDR2 FQNEAQ (reference sequence). The V and J ends lost 3 bases and 9 bases respectively, with 15 bases between them. CDR3 loop: CASSLGRDLGPQHF. The CDR3 coding sequence is TGTGCCAGCAGCTTGGGCCGGGATTTGGGGCCCCAGCATTTT.

The V call is TRBV25-1, the J call TRBJ2-7, with D perhaps TRBD1 (5 bases). V lost 6 bases and J 6 bases, leaving 18 bases between the germline ends. The CDR3 has 14 residues. Germline-derived CDR1 and CDR2 are MGHDK and SYGVNS. CDR3 in DNA: TGTGCCAGCAGATCTAACCAGGGTTTTGGCGAGCAGTACTTC. Translating gives CASRSNQGFGEQYF.

There are a few counts of this clone. The chain joins TRBV6-5 to TRBJ1-3; D possibly corresponds to TRBD1 (6 bases). Germline CDR1 reads MNHEY; CDR2 reads SVGAGI. V was clipped by 2 bases and J by 3 bases, with 8 bases between them. The CDR3 is 14 amino acids. The CDR3 DNA is TGTGCCAGCAGTTACAGGGGGTATGGAAACACCATATATTTT. As protein: CASSYRGYGNTIYF.

There are a few counts of this clone. The chain recombines TRBV28 with TRBJ1-5; D remains ambiguous. Germline CDR1 MDHEN, CDR2 SYDVKM. Trimming left V 0 bases short and J 6 bases short, with 3 bases between. The CDR3 is 12 residues long. CDR3 bases: TGTGCCAGCAGTTTATGGAGTCAGCCCCAGCATTTT. Encoded protein: CASSLWSQPQHF.

In this sample, this clone turned up a few times. This chain connects TRBV28 to TRBJ2-5; the D gene is possibly TRBD2 (5 bases). CDR1 and CDR2 (germline): MDHEN, SYDVKM. The CDR3 consists of 13 residues. Trimming took 1 base from V and 4 from J, leaving 7 bases between them. CDR3 DNA sequence: TGTGCCAGCAGTTTATTGGGGAGAGAGACCCAGTACTTC. Translated, it gives CASSLLGRETQYF. The complete variable domain, with remaining parts taken from reference TRBV28 and TRBJ2-5, reads DVKVTQSSRYLVKRTGEKVFLECVQDMDHENMFWYRQDPGLGLRLIYFSYDVKMKEKGDIPEGYSVSREKKERFSLILESASTNQTSMYLCASSLLGRETQYFGPGTRLLVL.

This chain joins TRBV5-1 and TRBJ2-5; tentative D call: TRBD2 (6 bases). The CDR3 runs to 15 residues. The V end was cut by 3 bases, the J end by 5 bases, with 17 bases between. Germline CDR1 SGHRS, CDR2 YFSETQ. The CDR3 DNA reads as TGCGCCAGCAGCTCGGGGACTCGCCCGGTGGAGACCCAGTACTTC. It translates to CASSSGTRPVETQYF.

The rearrangement joins TRBV28 to TRBJ2-7; 10 bases align to TRBD1. V lost 3 bases, J lost 3 bases, and 5 bases stayed unmatched. This CDR3 has 15 amino acids. In germline, CDR1 is MDHEN, CDR2 SYDVKM. CDR3 nucleotides: TGTGCCAGCAGTTTCTCGGGACAGGGGAACTACGAGCAGTACTTC. It encodes CASSFSGQGNYEQYF.

This clone was detected only a few times. The chain recombines TRBV4-3 with TRBJ2-2, with TRBD1 matching over 8 bases. Trimming at V came to 0 bases and at J to 4 bases, leaving 7 bases not matched to a gene. The CDR3 totals 17 residues. Germline assignment: CDR1 LGHNA and CDR2 YSLEER. The CDR3: CASSQEPQGARTGELFF. The DNA of the CDR3 is TGCGCCAGCAGCCAAGAACCGCAGGGGGCGCGCACCGGGGAGCTGTTTTTT.

This clone has just a few counts. The gene calls are TRBV27 and TRBJ1-2, with TRBD1 as a possible D gene (5 bases). Between the trimmed V and J ends, which lost 5 bases and 8 bases, there was a span of 24 bases. This CDR3 is 16 amino acids long. Germline CDR1 reads MNHEY; CDR2 reads SMNVEV (reference sequence). CDR3 sequence (DNA): TGTGCCAGCAGTCCGCAGGGTGCAGGGCGGATAGAAGGCTACACCTTC. This translates into CASSPQGAGRIEGYTF.

This chain uses TRBV7-9 with TRBJ2-4, with 8 bases matching TRBD1. The CDR3 has 17 amino acids. Germline V lookup: CDR1 SEHNR, CDR2 FQNEAQ (reference sequence). Losses at the gene ends were 2 bases for V and 8 bases for J; bases not matched to a gene: 14. The CDR3 here is CASSLPLRDRFLHIQYF. In DNA, the CDR3 is TGTGCCAGCAGCTTACCACTCCGGGACAGGTTTCTACACATTCAGTACTTC.

V and J are TRBV5-1 and TRBJ2-7, with no clear D. This CDR3 is 15 amino acids long. CDR1 and CDR2 from the germline V gene are SGHRS and YFSETQ. V lost 0 bases and J lost 0, with 10 bases in between. Here the CDR3 DNA reads TGCGCCAGCAGCTTGGGGTGGTCCTACTCCTACGAGCAGTACTTC. Its protein is CASSLGWSYSYEQYF.

The genes are TRBV29-1 and TRBJ2-5; D gene ambiguous. The CDR3 is 11 amino acids. Germline V gives CDR1 SQVTM, CDR2 ANQGSEA. Trimming stripped 5 bases from V and 6 bases from J, with 10 bases between. The CDR3 is CSVISIQTQYF. DNA for the CDR3: TGCAGCGTTATAAGCATTCAGACCCAGTACTTC.

The CDR3 sequence is CASSGGGLGPYGYTF. The CDR3 DNA sequence: TGTGCCAGCAGTGGTGGGGGCTTAGGGCCCTATGGCTACACCTTC. The J gene is TRBJ1-2, the V gene TRBV2, with D perhaps TRBD1 (6 bases). Germline CDR1 SNHLY, CDR2 FYNNEI. This CDR3 spans 15 amino acids. V lost 4 bases and J lost 4, with 16 bases in between.

The chain links TRBV5-1 to TRBJ2-7, with TRBD1 matching 8 bases. V gave up 3 bases and J gave up 4 bases; unmatched junction bases: 3. Germline-derived CDR1 and CDR2 are SGHRS and YFSETQ. The CDR3 is made up of 13 amino acids. CDR3 DNA sequence: TGCGCCAGCAGCTCGGGACAGGTTTACGAGCAGTACTTC. This gives the protein CASSSGQVYEQYF.

The chain is built from TRBV5-1 and TRBJ1-1; 9 bases are shared with TRBD1. The CDR3 has 15 residues. Trimming took 4 bases from V and 1 from J; bases not matched to a gene: 5. Germline-derived CDR1 and CDR2 are SGHRS and YFSETQ. For the CDR3, the DNA is TGCGCCAGCAGCACAGGGGGCAGGCCGAACACTGAAGCTTTCTTT. This codes for CASSTGGRPNTEAFF.

CDR3 region: CASSPGHKSSYEQYF. The CDR3 DNA follows: TGTGCCAGCAGTCCAGGACATAAAAGCTCCTACGAGCAGTACTTC. The J gene is TRBJ2-7, the V gene TRBV28, with D perhaps matching TRBD1 (5 bases). CDR3 length: 15 amino acids. In germline, CDR1 is MDHEN, CDR2 SYDVKM. Trimming removed 5 bases from V and 0 bases from J, with 14 bases in between.

This rearrangement joins TRBV18 to TRBJ2-6, with a weak D call TRBD2 (6 bases). V lost 2 bases and J 2 bases, leaving 16 bases between the germline ends. Germline values: CDR1 KGHSH, CDR2 LQKENI. This CDR3 has 18 amino acids. CDR3: CASSPIVRDLTGANVLTF. DNA for the CDR3: TGTGCCAGCTCACCAATAGTGCGGGACTTAACTGGGGCCAACGTCCTGACTTTC.

There are a few counts of this clone. J is TRBJ1-6 and V is TRBV5-4; TRBD1 might be the D (5 bases). Germline loops: CDR1 SGHNT, CDR2 YYREEE (reference sequence). This CDR3 is built from 14 residues. The germline V and J ends were trimmed by 0 bases and 7 bases, with 8 bases remaining between them. CDR3 sequence reads: CASSLVGGNSPLHF. The CDR3 DNA is TGTGCCAGCAGCTTGGTGGGGGGGAATTCACCCCTCCACTTT.